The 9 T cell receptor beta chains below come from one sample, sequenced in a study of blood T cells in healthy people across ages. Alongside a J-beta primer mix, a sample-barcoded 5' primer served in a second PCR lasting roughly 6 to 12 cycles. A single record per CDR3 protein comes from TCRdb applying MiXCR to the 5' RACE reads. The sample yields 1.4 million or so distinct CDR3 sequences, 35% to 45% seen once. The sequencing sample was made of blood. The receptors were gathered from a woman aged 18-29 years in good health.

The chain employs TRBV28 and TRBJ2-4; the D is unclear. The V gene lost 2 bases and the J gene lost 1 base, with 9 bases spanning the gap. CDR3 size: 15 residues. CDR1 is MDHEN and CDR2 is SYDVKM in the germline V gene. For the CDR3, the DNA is TGTGCCAGCAGTTTACCACTGGGGGCCAAAAACATTCAGTACTTC. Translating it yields CASSLPLGAKNIQYF. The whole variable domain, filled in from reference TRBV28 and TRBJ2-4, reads DVKVTQSSRYLVKRTGEKVFLECVQDMDHENMFWYRQDPGLGLRLIYFSYDVKMKEKGDIPEGYSVSREKKERFSLILESASTNQTSMYLCASSLPLGAKNIQYFGAGTRLSVL.

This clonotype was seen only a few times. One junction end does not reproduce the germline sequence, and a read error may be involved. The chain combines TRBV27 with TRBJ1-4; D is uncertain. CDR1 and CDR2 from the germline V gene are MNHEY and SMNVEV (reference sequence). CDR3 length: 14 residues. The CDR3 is CASRLFGANEKLFF. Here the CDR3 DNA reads TGTGCCAGCAGATTATTCGGGGCTAATGAAAAACTGTTTTTT.

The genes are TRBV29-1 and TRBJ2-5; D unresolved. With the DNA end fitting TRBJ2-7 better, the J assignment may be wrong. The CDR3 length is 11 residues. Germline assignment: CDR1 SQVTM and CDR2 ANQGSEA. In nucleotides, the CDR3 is TGCAGCGCCTTCGAGCGTGGCGAGCAGTACTTC. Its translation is CSAFERGEQYF.

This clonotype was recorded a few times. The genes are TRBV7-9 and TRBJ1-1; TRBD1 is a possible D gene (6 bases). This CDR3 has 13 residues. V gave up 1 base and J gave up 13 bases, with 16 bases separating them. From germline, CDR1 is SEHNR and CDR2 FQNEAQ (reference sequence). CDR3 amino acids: CASSLVAVAGDFF. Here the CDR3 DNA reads TGTGCCAGCAGCTTAGTAGCAGTCGCAGGGGATTTCTTT.

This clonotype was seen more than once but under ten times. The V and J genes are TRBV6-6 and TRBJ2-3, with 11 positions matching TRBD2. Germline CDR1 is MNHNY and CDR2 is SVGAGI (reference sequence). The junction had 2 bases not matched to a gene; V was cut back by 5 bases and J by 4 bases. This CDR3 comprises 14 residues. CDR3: CASSMGLAADTQYF. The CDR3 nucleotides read TGTGCCAGCAGTATGGGACTAGCGGCAGATACGCAGTATTTT.

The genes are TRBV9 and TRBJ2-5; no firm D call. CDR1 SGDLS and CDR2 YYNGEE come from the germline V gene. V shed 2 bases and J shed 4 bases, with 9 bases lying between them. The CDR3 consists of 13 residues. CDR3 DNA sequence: TGTGCCAGCAGCGTTTTGTTTGGAGAGACCCAGTACTTC. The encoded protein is CASSVLFGETQYF.

CDR3 coding DNA: TGTGCCAGCAGCGTAGGGTCTAGCGGGGACAATGAGCAGTACTTC. The encoded protein is CASSVGSSGDNEQYF. The V gene is TRBV9, the J gene TRBJ2-7; 9 bases align to TRBD2. Per the germline V gene, CDR1 is SGDLS and CDR2 is YYNGEE. This CDR3 has 15 residues. Losses at the gene ends were 0 bases for V and 7 bases for J; bases not matched to a gene: 8.

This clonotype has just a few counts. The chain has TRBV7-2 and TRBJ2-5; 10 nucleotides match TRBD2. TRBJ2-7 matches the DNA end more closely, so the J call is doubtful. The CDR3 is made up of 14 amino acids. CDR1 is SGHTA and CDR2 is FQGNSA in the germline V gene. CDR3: CASTPGLAWDEQYF. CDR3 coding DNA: TGTGCCAGCACCCCGGGACTAGCGTGGGACGAGCAGTACTTC.

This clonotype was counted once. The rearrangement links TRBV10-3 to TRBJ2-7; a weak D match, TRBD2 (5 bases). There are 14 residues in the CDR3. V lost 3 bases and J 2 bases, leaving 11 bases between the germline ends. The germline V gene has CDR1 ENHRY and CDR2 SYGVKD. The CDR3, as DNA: TGTGCCATCAGTGAAGGACTCGGTCCCTACGAGCAGTACTTC. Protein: CAISEGLGPYEQYF.